The entry below describes one T cell receptor (beta chain). Membership in each cohort depended on participant-reported clinical history. The data stem from a study of blood T cell repertoires in COVID-19. This CDR3 region has 14 residues. V gave up 0 bases and J gave up 2 bases, with 6 bases separating them. The germline gives CDR1 LNHNV, CDR2 YYDKDF (reference sequence). Method: immunoSEQ multiplex PCR; TCRdb's copy keeps in-frame clones and lacks some. The sample lists around 200,000 clones, approximately 81% seen once, with around 20% in the top ten. The sequenced material came from PBMCs or T cells enriched from blood (not recorded which). This TCR came from a man aged 40-55 years who had recovered from COVID-19. V gene TRBV15 combines with J gene TRBJ2-3; D unclear. CDR3 loop: CATSRESYTDTQYF. The CDR3 nucleotides are TGTGCCACCAGCAGAGAGAGTTACACAGATACGCAGTATTTT.